One and the same sample provided the 19 T cell receptor beta chains below, sequenced in a study of T cell responses to AZD1222 COVID-19 vaccine. Libraries were prepared by immunoSEQ multiplex PCR; TCRdb keeps only in-frame clonotypes and omits some of them. Of around 170,000 clones detected, 90% appear once; the ten largest clones hold roughly 1.6%. The sample in question was peripheral blood, obtained on day 0 of AZD1222 vaccination. These receptors all stem from an adult in good health.

This rearrangement joins TRBV10-3 to TRBJ2-7; D might be TRBD1 or TRBD2, each matching 6 bases. Germline assignment: CDR1 ENHRY and CDR2 SYGVKD. Trimming cost V 10 bases and J 7 bases, with 20 bases left between them. This CDR3 is built from 13 residues. In DNA form, the CDR3 reads TGTGCCACCAGACAGGTTCCTGGGGGGGAGCAGTACTTC. This sequence encodes CATRQVPGGEQYF.

The chain carries TRBV5-1 and TRBJ2-6; D ambiguous. The CDR3 spans 14 residues. V was trimmed by 6 bases and J by 2 bases, leaving 9 bases between them. Germline assignment: CDR1 SGHRS and CDR2 YFSETQ. CDR3 coding DNA: TGCGCCAGCACCAGAACGACTGGGGCCAACGTCCTGACTTTC. This gives the protein CASTRTTGANVLTF.

V gene TRBV7-2 combines with J gene TRBJ2-7; D gene unclear. CDR3 length: 13 residues. V dropped 6 bases and J dropped 0 bases, with 9 bases sitting between them. Germline loops: CDR1 SGHTA, CDR2 FQGNSA. CDR3 nucleotides: TGTGCCAGCAGAGGTCCGAGCTCCTACGAGCAGTACTTC. Its translation is CASRGPSSYEQYF. Complete variable domain (other parts from reference TRBV7-2 and TRBJ2-7): GAGVSQSPSNKVTEKGKDVELRCDPISGHTALYWYRQSLGQGLEFLIYFQGNSAPDKSGLPSDRFSAERTGGSVSTLTIQRTQQEDSAVYLCASRGPSSYEQYFGPGTRLTVT.

The J gene is TRBJ1-1, the V gene TRBV6-5, with TRBD1 matching over 8 bases. This CDR3 is built from 14 residues. With V trimmed by 2 bases and J by 4 bases, 3 bases remained unmatched. Germline loops: CDR1 MNHEY, CDR2 SVGAGI. CDR3 sequence (DNA): TGTGCCAGCAGTTACCAGGGGGCGATCACTGAAGCTTTCTTT. Amino acid sequence: CASSYQGAITEAFF.

The chain employs TRBV6-5 and TRBJ1-3, with D perhaps TRBD1 (6 bases). The CDR3 has 12 residues. V was shortened by 6 bases and J by 8 bases, with 11 bases between the two germline ends. The germline V gene encodes CDR1 MNHEY and CDR2 SVGAGI. The CDR3 sequence is CASRSQGDTIYF. The CDR3 DNA follows: TGTGCCAGCAGATCACAGGGAGACACCATATATTTT.

The gene calls are TRBV5-4 and TRBJ1-2, with 9 bases identical to TRBD1. The CDR3 totals 15 residues. CDR1 is SGHNT and CDR2 is YYREEE in the germline V gene (reference sequence). Losses at the gene ends were 4 bases for V and 6 bases for J; bases not matched to a gene: 10. CDR3 sequence reads: CASSQGQGLVDGYTF. The CDR3 DNA follows: TGTGCCAGCAGCCAAGGACAGGGGCTGGTTGATGGCTACACCTTC.

V is TRBV5-1 and J is TRBJ2-5, with D perhaps TRBD1 (5 bases). The V gene lost 2 bases and the J gene lost 2 bases, with 10 bases spanning the gap. Germline CDR1 reads SGHRS; CDR2 reads YFSETQ. CDR3 length equals 14 residues. The DNA for the CDR3 is TGCGCCAGCAGCTTCAGGGCCGGACAAGAGACCCAGTACTTC. Its protein product is CASSFRAGQETQYF.

This sequence joins TRBV9 and TRBJ1-4, with 7 bases matching TRBD1. J lost 3 bases, V lost 3 bases, and 8 bases had no gene match. Germline CDR1 SGDLS, CDR2 YYNGEE. CDR3 length: 16 residues. This CDR3 is CASSAGGTAPNEKLFF. The CDR3 DNA is TGTGCCAGCAGCGCAGGCGGGACAGCCCCTAATGAAAAACTGTTTTTT.

As DNA, the CDR3 is TGTGCCAGCAGCTTGCCCAGGGACACGACAGAGACCCAGTACTTC. Amino acid sequence: CASSLPRDTTETQYF. The chain has TRBV5-4 and TRBJ2-5; possibly TRBD1 for D (6 bases). V was shortened by 1 base and J by 4 bases, with 14 bases between the two germline ends. Germline V gene lookup returns CDR1 SGHNT and CDR2 YYREEE (reference sequence). The CDR3 sequence is 15 residues long.

The chain couples TRBV7-3 to TRBJ2-7, with 11 bases fitting TRBD2. CDR3 size: 14 residues. V lost 5 bases to trimming and J lost 8 bases; unmatched junction nucleotides: 8. Germline V CDR1 and CDR2: SGHTA, FQGTGA. DNA of the CDR3: TGTGCCAGCAGCCCGACTAGCGGGGTGGGAAAGCAGTACTTC. Amino acid sequence: CASSPTSGVGKQYF.

The J gene is TRBJ1-1, the V gene TRBV18, with 7 bases lining up with TRBD1. Trimming at V came to 3 bases and at J to 4 bases, leaving 5 bases not matched to a gene. Germline CDR1 KGHSH, CDR2 LQKENI. The CDR3 runs 14 residues. The CDR3 DNA is TGTGCCAGCTCACCCGAACAGGGGCCCACTGAAGCTTTCTTT. This encodes CASSPEQGPTEAFF.

The chain recombines TRBV10-2 with TRBJ2-7; TRBD2 agrees at 10 bases. The CDR3 length is 15 residues. Germline values: CDR1 WSHSY, CDR2 SAAADI. Trimming took 2 bases from V and 1 from J; bases not matched to a gene: 2. The CDR3 coding sequence is TGCGCCAGCAGTGAGAGCGGGGGGGTATCCTACGAGCAGTACTTC. This encodes CASSESGGVSYEQYF.

This chain connects TRBV6-6 to TRBJ2-7; the D call may be TRBD1 or TRBD2 (5 bases each). CDR3 length: 13 residues. Germline loops: CDR1 MNHNY, CDR2 SVGAGI (reference sequence). The V gene lost 2 bases and the J gene lost 0 bases, with 5 bases spanning the gap. The CDR3 region is CASSYGGSYEQYF. The CDR3 region has the DNA TGTGCCAGCAGTTACGGGGGCTCCTACGAGCAGTACTTC.

This clone was recorded once. J is TRBJ1-1 and V is TRBV5-4; D is unclear. The CDR3 is 14 amino acids. V was clipped by 0 bases and J by 8 bases, with 14 bases between them. The germline CDR1 and CDR2 sequences are SGHNT and YYREEE (reference sequence). CDR3 DNA: TGTGCCAGCAGCTTGGGGGCCCGTCAGGTCGAAGCTTTCTTT. It specifies CASSLGARQVEAFF. The variable domain in full, completed from reference TRBV5-4 and TRBJ1-1, reads ETGVTQSPTHLIKTRGQQVTLRCSSQSGHNTVSWYQQALGQGPQFIFQYYREEENGRGNFPPRFSGLQFPNYSSELNVNALELDDSALYLCASSLGARQVEAFFGQGTRLTVV.

This clone was seen a few times. This rearrangement joins TRBV7-9 to TRBJ1-1; D gene unclear. V lost 4 bases, J lost 10 bases, and 16 bases lay in between. The CDR3 spans 13 residues. Germline loops: CDR1 SEHNR, CDR2 FQNEAQ (reference sequence). The CDR3, as DNA: TGTGCCAGCAGCTCCAATTGGCCGGTGTTAGCTTTCTTT. Protein: CASSSNWPVLAFF.

This clone was found once. CDR3 nucleotide sequence: TGTGCCAGCAGTTTATGGGGGGTCTTGGGTAATGAAAAACTGTTTTTT. It encodes CASSLWGVLGNEKLFF. The chain combines TRBV28 with TRBJ1-4; tentative D call: TRBD1 (5 bases). CDR1 and CDR2 (germline): MDHEN, SYDVKM. Trimming removed 0 bases from V and 4 bases from J, with 12 bases in between. CDR3 length: 16 amino acids.

The chain has TRBV7-3 and TRBJ2-1; 10 nucleotides match TRBD1. The length of the CDR3 is 15 residues. The germline gives CDR1 SGHTA, CDR2 FQGTGA. V lost 5 bases, J lost 13 bases, and 14 bases stayed unmatched. In DNA form, the CDR3 reads TGTGCCAGCAGCATACACCCGGGACAGGGGACGGAACAGTTCTTC. Its translation is CASSIHPGQGTEQFF.

The V call is TRBV27, the J call TRBJ1-1; D is possibly TRBD1 (6 bases). Trimming took off 0 bases at V and 11 bases at J, with 16 bases between the two ends. CDR1 is MNHEY and CDR2 is SMNVEV in the germline V gene (reference sequence). This CDR3 has 14 amino acids. The CDR3 sequence: CASSLSGGARGAFF. For the CDR3, the DNA is TGTGCCAGCAGTTTATCCGGGGGGGCCCGTGGCGCTTTCTTT.

A single count supports this clone. The V and J genes are TRBV7-9 and TRBJ1-1; weak D call: TRBD1 (5 bases). The germline V gene encodes CDR1 SEHNR and CDR2 FQNEAQ (reference sequence). There are 13 residues in the CDR3. Trimming shortened V by 2 bases and J by 8 bases, and 12 bases separated the two germline ends. In DNA form, the CDR3 reads TGTGCCAGCAGCTTACCAGGGATTAAAGAAGCTTTCTTT. Protein: CASSLPGIKEAFF.